This T cell receptor beta chain was obtained from a study of blood T cells in healthy people across ages. Trimming took 1 base from V and 6 from J, leaving 10 bases between them. Germline V gene sequence: CDR1 SEHNR, CDR2 FQNEAQ (reference sequence). The CDR3 has 14 amino acids. The study recruited healthy Caucasian donors from Russia who were aged about 6 to 95. This clonotype has more than one count but fewer than ten. Through a sample-barcoded 5' primer and a J-beta primer mix, a second PCR was run for roughly 6 to 11 cycles. A tag from a template-switch adaptor with 12 random nucleotides marked each cDNA molecule. Paired-end reads containing CDR3 totaled no fewer than 2.5 million for each sample. TCRdb used MiXCR to reprocess the 5' RACE reads, holding one entry per CDR3 protein. Among some 800,000 distinct CDR3 sequences listed, approximately 44% were seen once.

This TCR was recovered from a man in his sixties in good health. V is TRBV7-9 and J is TRBJ1-5; D gene uncertain. Input material: blood. The CDR3 loop reads CASSLGQSGQPQHF. CDR3 DNA sequence: TGTGCCAGCAGCTTAGGGCAGAGTGGTCAGCCCCAGCATTTT.